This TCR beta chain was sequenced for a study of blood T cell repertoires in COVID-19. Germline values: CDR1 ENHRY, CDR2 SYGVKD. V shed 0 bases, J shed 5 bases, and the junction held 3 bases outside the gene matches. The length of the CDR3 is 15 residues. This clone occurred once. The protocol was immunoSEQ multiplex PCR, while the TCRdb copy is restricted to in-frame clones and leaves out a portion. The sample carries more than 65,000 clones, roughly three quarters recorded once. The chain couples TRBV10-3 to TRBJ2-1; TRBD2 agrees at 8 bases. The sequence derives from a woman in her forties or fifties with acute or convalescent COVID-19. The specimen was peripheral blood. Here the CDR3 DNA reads TGTGCCATCAGTGAGTCGAATAGCGGGGACAATGAGCAGTTCTTC. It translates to CAISESNSGDNEQFF.